These 9 T cell receptor beta chains were sequenced from one sample in a study of blood T cell repertoires in COVID-19. Repertoires were generated with immunoSEQ multiplex PCR, while TCRdb's copy carries only in-frame clones and drops some. The table lists about 140,000 clones, roughly 80% of them singletons. The sample comprised peripheral blood. The receptors shown here come from a man aged 50 to 60 with active or convalescent COVID-19.

This rearrangement joins TRBV7-9 to TRBJ1-5; TRBD1 matches at 9 bases. Germline lookup yields CDR1 SEHNR and CDR2 FQNEAQ (reference sequence). The CDR3 totals 14 residues. Trimming cost V 4 bases and J 6 bases; bases outside gene matches: 4. CDR3 DNA sequence: TGTGCCAGCAGCTCGGGACAGGGTGGTCAGCCCCAGCATTTT. This codes for CASSSGQGGQPQHF.

The V call is TRBV25-1, the J call TRBJ2-7; 7 nucleotides match TRBD1. The J segment lost 1 base and the V segment lost 7 bases, leaving 4 bases of the junction unmatched. Germline V gene lookup returns CDR1 MGHDK and CDR2 SYGVNS. The CDR3 has 13 residues. The CDR3 DNA sequence: TGTGCCAGCAAGTTCAGGGGGTCCTACGAGCAGTACTTC. Its translation: CASKFRGSYEQYF.

The DNA for the CDR3 is TGTGCCAGCAGCCAAGTCGGACTAGCGGGACGCAATGAGCAGTTCTTC. It yields the protein CASSQVGLAGRNEQFF. The chain has TRBV3-1 (or the pseudogene TRBV3-2) and TRBJ2-1; 12 nucleotides align to TRBD2. Unmatched junction bases numbered 4, after V lost 1 base and J lost 6 bases. Germline V gene sequence: CDR1 LGHDT, CDR2 YNNKEL (reference sequence). The CDR3 loop spans 16 amino acids.

This chain joins TRBV12-3 or TRBV12-4 and TRBJ1-5; 7 bases line up with TRBD1. This CDR3 is built from 11 residues. The trim removed 8 bases at V and 9 bases at J, leaving 4 bases unmatched. CDR3 coding DNA: TGTGCCAGCGGAGGGGGCGGGCCCCAGCATTTT. It yields the protein CASGGGGPQHF.

The gene calls are TRBV29-1 and TRBJ2-1; TRBD2 matches 12 bases. The CDR3 sequence is 18 residues long. Trimming took 4 bases from V and 0 from J; bases not matched to a gene: 10. The V gene's germline CDR1 is SQVTM and CDR2 ANQGSEA. CDR3 in amino acids: CSVVDPGLAGSSYNEQFF. The CDR3 DNA sequence: TGCAGCGTTGTAGACCCGGGACTAGCGGGCAGCTCCTACAATGAGCAGTTCTTC.

The rearrangement uses TRBV29-1 and TRBJ1-6, with 8 bases matching TRBD1. The ends lost 7 bases at V and 10 bases at J; junction bases unmatched: 6. The CDR3 spans 12 residues. Germline V CDR1 and CDR2: SQVTM, ANQGSEA. The chain's CDR3 is CSAGQGDSPLHF. DNA for the CDR3: TGCAGCGCCGGACAGGGAGACTCACCCCTCCACTTT.

J is TRBJ2-7 and V is TRBV6-6; 8 bases fit TRBD2. Germline-derived CDR1 and CDR2 are MNHNY and SVGAGI (reference sequence). This CDR3 is built from 12 residues. Trimming cost V 7 bases and J 6 bases; bases outside gene matches: 5. The CDR3 loop reads CASKKRESEQYF. The DNA for the CDR3 is TGTGCCAGCAAAAAGCGGGAGAGCGAGCAGTACTTC.

The chain employs TRBV30 and TRBJ2-7, with D maybe TRBD1 (5 bases). This CDR3 is built from 12 residues. The V gene's germline CDR1 is GTSNPN and CDR2 SVGIG (reference sequence). V was trimmed by 5 bases and J by 2 bases, leaving 10 bases between them. As DNA, the CDR3 is TGTGCCTGGGCTGACAGTCCCTACGAGCAGTACTTC. Its translation is CAWADSPYEQYF.

This rearrangement joins TRBV25-1 to TRBJ1-1; no firm D call. CDR1 MGHDK and CDR2 SYGVNS come from the germline V gene. The CDR3 is 14 residues long. V was clipped by 4 bases and J by 6 bases, with 15 bases between them. CDR3 sequence (DNA): TGTGCCAGCAGTGGTCAAGTAGCAGCTGCTGAAGCTTTCTTT. This sequence encodes CASSGQVAAAEAFF. Full variable domain (outside the CDR3, taken from reference TRBV25-1 and TRBJ1-1): EADIYQTPRYLVIGTGKKITLECSQTMGHDKMYWYQQDPGMELHLIHYSYGVNSTEKGDLSSESTVSRIRTEHFPLTLESARPSHTSQYLCASSGQVAAAEAFFGQGTRLTVV.